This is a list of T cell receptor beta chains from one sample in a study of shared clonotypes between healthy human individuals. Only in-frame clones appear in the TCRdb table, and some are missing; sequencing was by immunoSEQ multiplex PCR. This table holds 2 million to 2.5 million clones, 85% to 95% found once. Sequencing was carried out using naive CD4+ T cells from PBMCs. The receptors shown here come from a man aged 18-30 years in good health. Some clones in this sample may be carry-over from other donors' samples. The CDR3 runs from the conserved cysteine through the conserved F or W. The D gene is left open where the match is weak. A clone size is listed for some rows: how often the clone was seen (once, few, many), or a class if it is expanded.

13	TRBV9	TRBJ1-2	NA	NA	TGTGCCAGCAGCGGGGCGAAATACTATGGCTACACCTTC	CASSGAKYYGYTF
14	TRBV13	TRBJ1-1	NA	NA	TGTGCCAGCAGCCCCCTCGGGAGGAACACTGAAGCTTTCTTT	CASSPLGRNTEAFF
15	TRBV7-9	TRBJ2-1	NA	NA	TGTGCCAGCAGCCAACGGGCGGTTCGGGACAATGAGCAGTTCTTC	CASSQRAVRDNEQFF
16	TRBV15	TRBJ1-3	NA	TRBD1	TGTGCCACCAGCAGATCCATGGGACAGGGTATGAACACCATATATTTT	CATSRSMGQGMNTIYF
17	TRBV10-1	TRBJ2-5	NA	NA	TGCGCCAGCGGGTGGGGACTCCATGGGGGGCTGGTTGAGACCCAGTACTTC	CASGWGLHGGLVETQYF
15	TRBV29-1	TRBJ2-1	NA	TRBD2	TGCAGCGTTGAAAGTAGCGGGAGACCCGACAATGAGCAGTTCTTC	CSVESSGRPDNEQFF
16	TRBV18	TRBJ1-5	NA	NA	TGTGCCAGCTCACCACAAGGTATAAGTAGCAATCAGCCCCAGCATTTT	CASSPQGISSNQPQHF
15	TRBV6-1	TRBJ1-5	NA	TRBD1	TGTGCCAGCAGCCTCCCCGGACAGGGAAGTCAGCCCCAGCATTTT	CASSLPGQGSQPQHF
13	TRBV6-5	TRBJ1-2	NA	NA	TGTGCCAGCAGCCTAGACAGGTCCTATGGCTACACCTTC	CASSLDRSYGYTF
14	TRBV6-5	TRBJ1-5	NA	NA	TGTGCCAGCACTAAATTGGGTTCTAATCAGCCCCAGCATTTT	CASTKLGSNQPQHF
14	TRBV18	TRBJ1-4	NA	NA	TGTGCCAGCTCACCACCGTCCCAGACGGAAAAACTGTTTTTT	CASSPPSQTEKLFF
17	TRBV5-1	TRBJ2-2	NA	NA	TGCGCCAGCAGCTTGCCGCGCGGGACAGCTAACACCGGGGAGCTGTTTTTT	CASSLPRGTANTGELFF
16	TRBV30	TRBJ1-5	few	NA	TGTGCCTGGAGTACCAACCCGGGCACCGGCAATCAGCCCCAGCATTTT	CAWSTNPGTGNQPQHF
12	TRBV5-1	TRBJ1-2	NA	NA	TGCGCCAGCAGCCCCGGGGTGCGGGGCTACACCTTC	CASSPGVRGYTF
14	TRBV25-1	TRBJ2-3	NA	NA	TGTGCCAGCCGTCAGGGGGGGAGGACAGATACGCAGTATTTT	CASRQGGRTDTQYF
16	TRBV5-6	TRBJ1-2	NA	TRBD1	TGTGCCAGCAGCTTGGTCGGGACAGGGGATAACTATGGCTACACCTTC	CASSLVGTGDNYGYTF
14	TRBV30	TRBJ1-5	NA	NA	TGTGCCTGGAGTAGACAGGTAGGGAATCAGCCCCAGCATTTT	CAWSRQVGNQPQHF
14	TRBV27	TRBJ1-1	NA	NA	TGTGCCAGCAGTTTTTTGGGGGGAGACACTGAAGCTTTCTTT	CASSFLGGDTEAFF
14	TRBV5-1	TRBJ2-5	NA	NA	TGCGCCAGCAGCGCCAGGGAGTACCAAGGGACCCAGTACTTC	CASSAREYQGTQYF
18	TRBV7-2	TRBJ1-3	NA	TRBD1	TGTGCCAGCAGCTCGACGAGGTTGGGACAGGCCTCTGGAAACACCATATATTTT	CASSSTRLGQASGNTIYF
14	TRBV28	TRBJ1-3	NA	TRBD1	TGTGCCAGCAGTTTGTTAGGACAGGTAGACACCATATATTTT	CASSLLGQVDTIYF
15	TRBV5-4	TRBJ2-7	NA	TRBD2	TGTGCCAGCAGGCCCCGACGGGAGGAAGTTAAGGAGCAGTACTTC	CASRPRREEVKEQYF
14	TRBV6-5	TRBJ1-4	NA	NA	TGTGCCAGCAGTTACTCCCGGGGAAATGAAAAACTGTTTTTT	CASSYSRGNEKLFF
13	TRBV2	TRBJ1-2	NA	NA	TGTGCCAGCAGGCCCAACAGGGACTATGGCTACACCTTC	CASRPNRDYGYTF
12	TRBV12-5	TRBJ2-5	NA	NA	TGTGCTAGTGTAGGGGCGGAGGAGACCCAGTACTTC	CASVGAEETQYF
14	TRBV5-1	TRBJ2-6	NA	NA	TGCGCCAGCAGCCCGGTTACTGGGGCCAACGTCCTGACTTTC	CASSPVTGANVLTF
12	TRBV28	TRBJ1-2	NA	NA	TGTGCCAGCAGTTTCCAGGGGAATGGCTACACCTTC	CASSFQGNGYTF
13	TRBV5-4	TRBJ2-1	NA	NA	TGTGCCAGCAGCTTGGGTCCCGGCAATGAGCAGTTCTTC	CASSLGPGNEQFF
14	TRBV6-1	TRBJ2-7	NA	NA	TGTGCCAGCAGCCAAAGGGGCAGATTCTACGAGCAGTACTTC	CASSQRGRFYEQYF
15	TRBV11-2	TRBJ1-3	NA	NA	TGTGCCAGCAGCTCTACCCCTGAAGCTGGAAACACCATATATTTT	CASSSTPEAGNTIYF
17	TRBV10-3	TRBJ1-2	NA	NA	TGTGCCATCAGTGAGTTCGCTACAGGGTTTCCAGACGATGGCTACACCTTC	CAISEFATGFPDDGYTF
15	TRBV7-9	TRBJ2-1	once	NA	TGTGCCAGCAGCACCACGGGGTGGCCTTACAATGAGCAGTTCTTC	CASSTTGWPYNEQFF
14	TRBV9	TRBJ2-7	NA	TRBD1	TGTGCCAGCAGCGTCGAAAACAGGGGACACGAGCAGTACTTC	CASSVENRGHEQYF
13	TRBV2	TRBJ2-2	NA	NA	TGTGCCAGCGGGAGGCACCCCACCGGGGAGCTGTTTTTT	CASGRHPTGELFF
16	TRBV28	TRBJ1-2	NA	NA	TGTGCCAGCAGCCCAACCGGGACCGTGGAGTCATATGGCTACACCTTC	CASSPTGTVESYGYTF
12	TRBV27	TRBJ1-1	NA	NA	TGTGCCAGCAGTCGACCGAACACTGAAGCTTTCTTT	CASSRPNTEAFF
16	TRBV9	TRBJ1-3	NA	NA	TGTGCCAGCAGCGCCCTCGCGGGCGGCTCTGGAAACACCATATATTTT	CASSALAGGSGNTIYF
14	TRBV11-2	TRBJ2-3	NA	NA	TGTGCCAGCAGCTTAGGCAGCTACACAGATACGCAGTATTTT	CASSLGSYTDTQYF
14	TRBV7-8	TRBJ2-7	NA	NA	TGTGCCAGCAGCGGATACGTCCACGGGCCACGGCAGTACTTC	CASSGYVHGPRQYF
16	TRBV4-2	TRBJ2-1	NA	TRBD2	TGTGCCAGCAGCCCTTCTGGGGCTAGCGGTTACAATGAGCAGTTCTTC	CASSPSGASGYNEQFF
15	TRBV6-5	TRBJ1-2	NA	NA	TGTGCCAGCAGTTACGAATCCAGGGGAAGGTATGGCTACACCTTC	CASSYESRGRYGYTF
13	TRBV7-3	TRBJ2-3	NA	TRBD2	TGTGCCAGCAGCTCTCCGGGACTAGGGCTGCAGTATTTT	CASSSPGLGLQYF